This paragraph reports one TCR beta chain. V lost 1 base, J lost 1 base, and 9 bases lay in between. Germline V gives CDR1 MNHNY, CDR2 SVGAGI (reference sequence). This CDR3 contains 15 residues. The table came from immunoSEQ multiplex PCR; TCRdb's copy has only in-frame clones and leaves some out. The profile shows over 14,000 clones, about four fifths of them singletons. This sample stems from a study of OX40 agonist ivuxolimab in advanced cancers. Autoimmune disease history or systemic immunosuppression led to patients being barred. The sample here was CD4+ or CD8+ T cells sorted from blood, taken in a trial of the OX40 agonist ivuxolimab. The clonotype comes from an adult with an advanced solid tumor such as melanoma, head and neck, liver or kidney cancer. This chain links TRBV6-6 with TRBJ2-3, with a weak D call TRBD2 (6 bases). The CDR3 protein is CASSYFGGGTDTQYF. The CDR3, as DNA: TGTGCCAGCAGTTACTTCGGCGGGGGCACAGATACGCAGTATTTT.